Each of the 13 T cell receptor beta chains below was sequenced from the same sample in a study of blood T cell repertoires in COVID-19. TCRdb's copy holds only in-frame clones and misses some; the assay was immunoSEQ multiplex PCR. The table records about 140,000 clones, roughly 90% of them present only once. Sequencing input: peripheral blood. The receptors were gathered from a man aged 65 to 79 with acute or convalescent COVID-19.

V gene TRBV7-9 combines with J gene TRBJ2-1; possibly TRBD1 for D (5 bases). The CDR3 totals 15 residues. Germline assignment: CDR1 SEHNR and CDR2 FQNEAQ (reference sequence). V lost 5 bases and J lost 3, with 14 bases in between. The DNA for the CDR3 is TGTGCCAGCAGCCCAGGGCGACATTTCTACAATGAGCAGTTCTTC. It translates to CASSPGRHFYNEQFF. Using reference TRBV7-9 and TRBJ2-1 for the parts outside the CDR3, the full variable domain is DTGVSQNPRHKITKRGQNVTFRCDPISEHNRLYWYRQTLGQGPEFLTYFQNEAQLEKSRLLSDRFSAERPKGSFSTLEIQRTEQGDSAMYLCASSPGRHFYNEQFFGPGTRLTVL.

This clone was counted once. This rearrangement joins TRBV29-1 to TRBJ1-2; 7 nucleotides agree with TRBD1. From germline, CDR1 is SQVTM and CDR2 ANQGSEA. CDR3 length: 15 amino acids. V lost 0 bases and J lost 8; bases outside the gene matches: 12. CDR3 in DNA: TGCAGCGTTGAAGATCGTGGAGGGGGCGCTGGCGGCTACACCTTC. The encoded protein is CSVEDRGGGAGGYTF.

This rearrangement joins TRBV24-1 to TRBJ2-3, with D possibly TRBD1 on 5 matching bases. This CDR3 has 15 residues. V was cut by 5 bases and J by 10 bases, with 21 bases left in between. CDR1 and CDR2 from the germline V gene are KGHDR and SFDVKD. The CDR3 here is CATSVTGSKDRAQYF. The CDR3 bases are TGTGCCACCAGTGTAACAGGATCCAAAGATAGGGCGCAGTATTTT.

This chain joins TRBV5-1 and TRBJ2-7; 10 bases align to TRBD2. The CDR3 contains 16 residues. CDR1 is SGHRS, CDR2 YFSETQ, per germline. J gave up 5 bases and V 6 bases, and 14 bases lay outside the gene matches. The CDR3 DNA sequence: TGCGCCAGCAACGTTTTCCTAGCGGGAGAAACCAACGAGCAGTACTTC. Its translation: CASNVFLAGETNEQYF.

The chain carries TRBV5-1 and TRBJ1-4; 7 bases align to TRBD1. CDR3 length: 17 amino acids. V shed 1 base, J shed 1 base, and the junction held 7 bases outside the gene matches. The germline CDR1 and CDR2 sequences are SGHRS and YFSETQ. The CDR3 is CASSLTGEDKTNEKLFF. In DNA, the CDR3 is TGCGCCAGCAGCTTGACAGGGGAAGATAAAACTAATGAAAAACTGTTTTTT.

The rearrangement joins TRBV12-3 or TRBV12-4 to TRBJ1-6; the D is unclear. V lost 5 bases, J lost 10 bases, and 12 bases lay in between. This CDR3 has 13 residues. The CDR3 is CASSRERESPLHF. CDR3 in DNA: TGTGCCAGCAGTCGGGAGAGGGAATCACCCCTCCACTTT.

This chain links TRBV27 with TRBJ2-1; maybe TRBD2 (6 bases). The CDR3 extends over 17 amino acids. V was trimmed by 5 bases and J by 4 bases, leaving 21 bases between them. Per the germline V gene, CDR1 is MNHEY and CDR2 is SMNVEV (reference sequence). This CDR3 reads CASSRRLLSGPYNEQFF. CDR3 bases: TGTGCCAGCAGTCGACGTCTCCTCAGCGGGCCTTACAATGAGCAGTTCTTC.

The chain combines TRBV7-9 with TRBJ1-1, with 7 bases matching TRBD1. V was pared by 4 bases and J by 4 bases, with 6 bases of the junction left unmatched. Germline V gene sequence: CDR1 SEHNR, CDR2 FQNEAQ (reference sequence). The CDR3 has 14 residues. The CDR3: CASSSGTVPTEAFF. The CDR3 region has the DNA TGTGCCAGCAGCTCCGGGACAGTCCCCACTGAAGCTTTCTTT.

This sequence joins TRBV9 and TRBJ2-1; D unresolved. The V end was cut by 4 bases, the J end by 6 bases, with 14 bases between. Germline V CDR1 and CDR2: SGDLS, YYNGEE. The CDR3 runs to 14 residues. Written as DNA, the CDR3 is TGTGCCAGCAGCCCCCACCATAGATTCAATGAGCAGTTCTTC. Amino acid sequence: CASSPHHRFNEQFF.

This clone was recorded a few times. The chain links TRBV3-1 (or the pseudogene TRBV3-2) to TRBJ2-1; 9 positions agree with TRBD2. CDR1 LGHDT and CDR2 YNNKEL come from the germline V gene (reference sequence). Losses at the gene ends were 4 bases for V and 6 bases for J; bases not matched to a gene: 7. The CDR3 runs 15 residues. CDR3 sequence reads: CASSRLGREGNEQFF. The CDR3 nucleotides read TGTGCCAGCAGCCGCTTGGGGCGGGAGGGCAATGAGCAGTTCTTC.

The chain is built from TRBV6-5 and TRBJ1-6; D remains unclear. V was cut by 0 bases and J by 8 bases, with 5 bases left in between. This CDR3 spans 13 amino acids. Germline CDR1 reads MNHEY; CDR2 reads SVGAGI. The DNA for the CDR3 is TGTGCCAGCAGTTACTCGCGGTATTCACCCCTCCACTTT. It codes for CASSYSRYSPLHF.

The rearrangement links TRBV15 to TRBJ2-1, with 8 bases matching TRBD1. Germline assignment: CDR1 LNHNV and CDR2 YYDKDF (reference sequence). CDR3 length: 16 amino acids. V was clipped by 0 bases and J by 12 bases; unmatched bases: 13. The CDR3, as DNA: TGTGCCACCAGCAGAGATCGGGACAGGATTACAATGAGGCAGTTCTTC. It yields the protein CATSRDRDRITMRQFF.

The CDR3 reads CASSSSYRAPLHF. The CDR3 DNA follows: TGTGCCAGCAGTTCGAGTTATCGGGCACCCCTCCACTTT. J is TRBJ1-6 and V is TRBV27; D gene ambiguous. The ends were cut back, 4 bases at V and 11 bases at J, with 12 bases in the middle. Germline CDR1 and CDR2: MNHEY and SMNVEV (reference sequence). The CDR3 contains 13 residues.